This entry features one T cell receptor beta chain sequence. Its antigen remains unidentified. No clone much larger than this one lies a single base away; base qualities are absent. Genomic DNA was extracted from sorted cells for sequencing of the TCRbeta CDR3 region. The immunoSEQ Assay was used to sequence the TCRbeta CDR3 regions. TCRdb retrieved this table from immuneACCESS and kept in-frame rearrangements only. Not all clones are present; in checked studies, unresolved V genes account for under half, and no reason is known for the remainder. For this sample the table gives approximately 53,000 clones, of which 80% to 95% were detected only once. Together, the top ten hold approximately 23% of the sample. The trial excluded patients who had a history of autoimmune disease or who were on systemic immunosuppression. Peripheral blood for TCR sequencing was collected from all dose cohorts at baseline, on cycle 4 day 1, and on cycle 7 day 1. The samples were taken from a phase I, first-in-human, multicenter, open-label dose-escalation trial of ivuxolimab. Adults with locally advanced or metastatic melanoma, renal cell, hepatocellular, or head and neck squamous cell carcinoma were enrolled in the trial. Before TCR sequencing, CD4+ T cells and CD8+ T cells were sorted from peripheral blood as separate populations.

The sample is drawn from a study of OX40 agonist ivuxolimab in advanced cancers. With respect to the entire study: Ivuxolimab, which targeted the costimulatory receptor OX40 (CD134), was an agonistic, fully human IgG2 monoclonal antibody. The paper describes the monotherapy dose-escalation part (N of about 47 patients) of the phase I trial of ivuxolimab. Prior anti-PD-1, anti-PD-L1 or anti-CTLA-4 therapy was permitted, and checkpoint inhibitors had been received by about two fifths of dose-escalation patients. Intravenous ivuxolimab was administered to patients every 2 weeks at six dose levels: 0.01, 0.1, 0.3, 1.5, 3 and 10 mg/kg. Partial responses were achieved by three dose-escalation patients, of whom one had hepatocellular carcinoma and two had cutaneous melanoma. Peripheral TCRbeta sequencing was intended to test whether TCR sequence diversity was altered and clonal T-cell expansion was caused by ivuxolimab. Of the roughly 53 patients in dose escalation, about 20 had hepatocellular carcinoma, roughly 15 had melanoma, 9 had renal cell carcinoma and 9 had head and neck cancer. A male proportion of around 81% and a mean age of about 60 years, ranging from 23 to 79, were recorded for the dose-escalation cohort. Overall study outcomes, separate from this receptor: At doses from 0.1 to 3.0 mg/kg, clonal expansion was seen in both CD4+ and CD8+ blood T cells between baseline and week 6. After ivuxolimab, more expanded clones were found on average in CD8+ T cells than in CD4+ T cells. In partial responders in the 0.1-3.0 mg/kg groups, normalized peripheral clonal expansion was found to be among the lowest, especially among CD8+ T cells. Low levels of normalized T-cell clonal expansion were also seen in some nonresponding patients. Antigen specificity was not determined for the clonally expanded peripheral T cells.

At the junction V is shortened by 5 bases and J by 2 bases; bases outside the gene matches: 11. The CDR3, cysteine through phenylalanine, is 18 amino acids long. This entry keeps only the CDR3 DNA: 54 bases, framed from base 1. The germline V gene supplies CDR1 SGHAT and CDR2 FQNNGV. The sequence was collected from an adult with an advanced solid tumor such as melanoma, head and neck, liver or kidney cancer. The specimen was CD4+ or CD8+ T cells sorted from blood, collected in a trial of the OX40 agonist ivuxolimab. The chain is made from TRBV11-2 and TRBJ2-7; 14 nucleotides in the junction match TRBD2. The nucleotides read TGTGCCAGCAGCCCTATCCTCGGACTAGCGGGAGGCACCTACGAGCAGTACTTC. The encoded protein is CASSPILGLAGGTYEQYF.